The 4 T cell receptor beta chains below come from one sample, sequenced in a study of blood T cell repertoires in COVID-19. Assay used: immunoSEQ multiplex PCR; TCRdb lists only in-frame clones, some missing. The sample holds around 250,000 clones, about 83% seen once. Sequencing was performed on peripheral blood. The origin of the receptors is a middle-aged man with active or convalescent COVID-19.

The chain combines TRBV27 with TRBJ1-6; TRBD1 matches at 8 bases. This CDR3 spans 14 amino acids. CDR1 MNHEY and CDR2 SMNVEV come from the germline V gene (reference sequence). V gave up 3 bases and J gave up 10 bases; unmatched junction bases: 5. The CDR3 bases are TGTGCCAGCAGTTTCGGGACAGGCAGCTCACCCCTCCACTTT. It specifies CASSFGTGSSPLHF.

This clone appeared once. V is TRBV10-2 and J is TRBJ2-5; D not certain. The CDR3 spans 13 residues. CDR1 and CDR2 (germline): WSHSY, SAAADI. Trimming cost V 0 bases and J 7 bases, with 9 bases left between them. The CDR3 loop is CASSESAWATQYF. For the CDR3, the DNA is TGCGCCAGCAGTGAGTCAGCTTGGGCGACCCAGTACTTC.

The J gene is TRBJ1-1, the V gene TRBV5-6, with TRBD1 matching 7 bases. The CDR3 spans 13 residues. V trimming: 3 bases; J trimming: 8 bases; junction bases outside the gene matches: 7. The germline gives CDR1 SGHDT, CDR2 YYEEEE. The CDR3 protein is CASSSAGGWEAFF. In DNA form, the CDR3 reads TGTGCCAGCAGCTCGGCAGGGGGTTGGGAAGCTTTCTTT.

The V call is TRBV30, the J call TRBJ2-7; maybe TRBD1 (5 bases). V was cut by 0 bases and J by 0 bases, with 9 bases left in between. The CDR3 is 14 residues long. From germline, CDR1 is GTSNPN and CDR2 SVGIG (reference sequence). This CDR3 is CAWSVKGNSYEQYF. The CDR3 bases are TGTGCCTGGAGTGTAAAGGGGAACTCCTACGAGCAGTACTTC.